This TCR beta chain was identified during a study of cytomegalovirus exposure and HLA in healthy donors. Profiled with immunoSEQ multiplex PCR; TCRdb holds only in-frame clones, not every one. The data hold 250,000 to 350,000 clones, with roughly 88% observed a single time. Comment on this clone: Its antigen is not identified.

This CDR3 has 13 residues. Looked up from germline, CDR1 is SGHAT and CDR2 is FQNNGV. The germline V and J ends were trimmed by 5 bases and 4 bases, with 11 bases remaining between them. Overall study results and limits: Within the approximately 110 validation repertoires, first-cohort TCR clusters tended to co-occur, according to a later analysis.

The sample consisted of PBMCs. The V and J genes are TRBV11-2 and TRBJ1-2; D is possibly TRBD1 (5 bases). The source of this sequence is a man aged 30 to 39 in good health and CMV-seronegative. CDR3: CASSPDSFYGYTF. In DNA form, the CDR3 reads TGTGCCAGCAGCCCCGACAGTTTCTATGGCTACACCTTC.